These 30 T cell receptor beta chains were all obtained from the same sample, sequenced in a study of shared clonotypes between healthy human individuals. TCRdb's table, derived via immunoSEQ multiplex PCR, lists solely in-frame clones and lacks some. The table includes about 470,000 clones, around 79% detected once. The sample consisted of PBMCs. The origin of the receptors is a woman aged 40 to 50 in good health. Some clones in this sample may be carry-over from other donors' samples.

This clone appeared once. V usage is TRBV28 and J usage is TRBJ2-7; 8 positions match TRBD1. V shed 11 bases and J 1 base; nucleotides not matched to a gene: 13. The CDR3 has 15 amino acids. Germline lookup yields CDR1 MDHEN and CDR2 SYDVKM. The CDR3 sequence is CASTLLGQGSYEQYF. The DNA for the CDR3 is TGTGCCTCAACCTTGCTCGGACAGGGATCCTACGAGCAGTACTTC.

Comment on this clone: At one of its ends the junction is not consistent with the germline gene, which may arise from a read error. V and J are TRBV30 and TRBJ2-2; D tentatively reads TRBD1 or TRBD2 (5 bases each). The CDR3 totals 18 residues. Germline values: CDR1 GTSNPN, CDR2 SVGIG (reference sequence). The CDR3 sequence is CAWRPPGSRGPNTGELLF. The CDR3 bases are TGTGCCTGGAGACCGCCTGGGAGTCGGGGACCGAACACCGGGGAGCTGCTTTTT. The full variable domain, in which reference TRBV30 and TRBJ2-2 provide the parts outside the CDR3, is SQTIHQWPATLVQPVGSPLSLECTVEGTSNPNLYWYRQAAGRGLQLLFYSVGIGQISSEVPQNLSASRPQDRQFILSSKKLLLSDSGFYLCAWRPPGSRGPNTGELLFGEGSRLTVL.

The rearrangement joins TRBV5-1 to TRBJ2-3, with a weak D call TRBD2 (6 bases). This CDR3 spans 14 amino acids. CDR1 SGHRS and CDR2 YFSETQ come from the germline V gene. V was trimmed by 4 bases and J by 4 bases, leaving 13 bases between them. For the CDR3, the DNA is TGCGCCAGCAGCCCCGGAGGGGAGGCAGATACGCAGTATTTT. Its protein is CASSPGGEADTQYF. The full variable domain, rest sourced from reference TRBV5-1 and TRBJ2-3, is KAGVTQTPRYLIKTRGQQVTLSCSPISGHRSVSWYQQTPGQGLQFLFEYFSETQRNKGNFPGRFSGRQFSNSRSEMNVSTLELGDSALYLCASSPGGEADTQYFGPGTRLTVL.

The chain joins TRBV2 to TRBJ2-7, with 7 bases lining up with TRBD2. Germline V gene sequence: CDR1 SNHLY, CDR2 FYNNEI. With 8 bases clipped from V and 7 bases from J, the junction kept 5 bases outside the gene matches. This CDR3 is built from 11 residues. CDR3 nucleotides: TGTGCCAGCGCGACGGGGGGAGAGCAGTACTTC. Residues: CASATGGEQYF.

The J gene is TRBJ2-7, the V gene TRBV9, with 9 bases fitting TRBD1. CDR3 length: 14 amino acids. The germline V gene has CDR1 SGDLS and CDR2 YYNGEE. The trim removed 3 bases at V and 6 bases at J, leaving 7 bases unmatched. CDR3 residues: CASSAHRGPGEQYF. The CDR3 nucleotides read TGTGCCAGCAGCGCTCACAGGGGGCCAGGCGAGCAGTACTTC.

This clone was seen a single time. The chain combines TRBV2 with TRBJ1-4, with a possible D match to TRBD1 (6 bases). The CDR3 loop spans 13 amino acids. The germline gives CDR1 SNHLY, CDR2 FYNNEI. V shed 6 bases and J shed 4 bases, with 9 bases lying between them. DNA of the CDR3: TGTGCCAGCAGGAGGACAGTTAATGAAAAACTGTTTTTT. Translation gives CASRRTVNEKLFF.

The genes are TRBV5-1 and TRBJ2-1; 9 positions agree with TRBD2. V was clipped by 4 bases and J by 3 bases; unmatched bases: 5. Germline V gene data show CDR1 as SGHRS and CDR2 as YFSETQ. This CDR3 has 15 amino acids. The CDR3 nucleotides read TGCGCCAGCAGCCCCTCTAGCGGGGTCTACAATGAGCAGTTCTTC. It encodes CASSPSSGVYNEQFF.

The rearrangement joins TRBV7-9 to TRBJ1-1; D is perhaps TRBD1 (5 bases). The V end lost 7 bases, the J end lost 5 bases, and 14 bases lay between the germline ends. The CDR3 sequence is 13 residues long. Germline lookup yields CDR1 SEHNR and CDR2 FQNEAQ (reference sequence). The CDR3 region is CASTYQGETEAFF. CDR3 DNA sequence: TGTGCCAGCACCTATCAAGGGGAAACTGAAGCTTTCTTT.

The genes are TRBV18 and TRBJ2-7; the D is unclear. V was trimmed by 4 bases and J by 5 bases, leaving 12 bases between them. The CDR3 totals 13 residues. The germline V gene has CDR1 KGHSH and CDR2 LQKENI. The CDR3 DNA reads as TGTGCCAGCTCACTACAAGGGTGGGACGAGCAGTACTTC. It encodes CASSLQGWDEQYF.

This rearrangement joins TRBV4-2 to TRBJ2-7; 16 positions match TRBD2. The length of the CDR3 is 17 residues. Germline assignment: CDR1 LGHNA and CDR2 YNFKEQ. The J segment lost 6 bases and the V segment lost 4 bases, leaving 9 bases of the junction unmatched. CDR3: CASSRGLAGGDFFEQYF. As DNA, the CDR3 is TGTGCCAGCAGCCGGGGACTAGCGGGAGGGGACTTCTTCGAGCAGTACTTC.

The J gene is TRBJ2-1, the V gene TRBV14, with unresolved D. The germline CDR1 and CDR2 sequences are SGHDN and FVKESK. Trimming took off 0 bases at V and 3 bases at J, with 6 bases between the two ends. This CDR3 comprises 14 residues. The CDR3 is CASSQEWGYNEQFF. The CDR3 DNA reads TGTGCCAGCAGCCAAGAGTGGGGCTACAATGAGCAGTTCTTC.

This clone was found a few times. This specimen includes other DNA sequences encoding the same CDR3. The chain joins TRBV4-1 to TRBJ1-1, with 8 bases that match TRBD1. The CDR3 loop spans 15 amino acids. Trimming cost V 1 base and J 3 bases; bases outside gene matches: 4. Germline CDR1 reads MGHRA; CDR2 reads YSYEKL. CDR3 protein: CASSQAPDRDTEAFF. The CDR3 nucleotides are TGCGCCAGCAGCCAAGCCCCGGACAGGGACACTGAAGCTTTCTTT.

A word on this clone: A much larger clone is a single base away; this may be a read error. The chain employs TRBV9 and TRBJ2-2; 9 nucleotides agree with TRBD1. CDR1 and CDR2 (germline): SGDLS, YYNGEE. CDR3 length equals 15 residues. For the CDR3, the DNA is TGTGCCAGCAGCCCAAGGACAGGGGCCACCAGGGAGCTGTTTTTT. This encodes CASSPRTGATRELFF.

As to this clone: Other nucleotide sequences in the sample specify the same CDR3. J is TRBJ2-1 and V is TRBV9, with D possibly being TRBD2 (5 bases). The CDR3 totals 15 residues. The V gene's germline CDR1 is SGDLS and CDR2 YYNGEE. With 1 base removed from V and 0 bases from J, the gap between germline ends came to 8 bases. CDR3 amino acids: CASSVSGSSYNEQFF. CDR3 in DNA: TGTGCCAGCAGCGTAAGCGGAAGCTCCTACAATGAGCAGTTCTTC.

The rearrangement joins TRBV2 to TRBJ1-6, with D perhaps matching TRBD1 (6 bases). V was clipped by 7 bases and J by 8 bases, with 12 bases between them. Germline V CDR1 and CDR2: SNHLY, FYNNEI. CDR3 length: 13 residues. CDR3 nucleotides: TGTGCCAGCAACCAGGGGAACGATTCACCCCTCCACTTT. Translating it yields CASNQGNDSPLHF.

This chain joins TRBV5-6 and TRBJ2-1; D remains unclear. This CDR3 region has 13 residues. V was clipped by 1 base and J by 1 base, with 3 bases between them. The germline V gene encodes CDR1 SGHDT and CDR2 YYEEEE. The CDR3 bases are TGTGCCAGCAGCTTGCAATCCTACAATGAGCAGTTCTTC. Its protein product is CASSLQSYNEQFF.

This clone has a handful of counts. The rearrangement uses TRBV4-1 and TRBJ2-7; D is unclear. Germline V gene data show CDR1 as MGHRA and CDR2 as YSYEKL. The CDR3 extends over 12 amino acids. The V end lost 1 base, the J end lost 5 bases, and 6 bases lay between the germline ends. The CDR3 DNA sequence: TGCGCCAGCAGCCAAGTGATGGACGAGCAGTACTTC. This encodes CASSQVMDEQYF.

This clone appeared a single time. A read error may account for a junction end that differs from germline. The V gene is TRBV10-3, the J gene TRBJ1-1, with D maybe TRBD1 (6 bases). Germline V gene data show CDR1 as ENHRY and CDR2 as SYGVKD. This CDR3 contains 12 residues. The CDR3 loop is CAIRQGSTETFF. DNA of the CDR3: TGTGCCATCAGACAGGGCTCCACTGAAACTTTCTTT.

CDR3 sequence: CASSMASVRTGANVLTF. The CDR3 DNA reads as TGTGCCAGTAGTATGGCTAGCGTGCGTACTGGGGCCAACGTCCTGACTTTC. The V call is TRBV19, the J call TRBJ2-6; a possible D gene is TRBD2 (6 bases). This CDR3 is 17 amino acids long. V lost 3 bases and J lost 2, with 14 bases in between. The germline gives CDR1 LNHDA, CDR2 SQIVND (reference sequence).

The CDR3 coding sequence is TGTGCCAGCAGCCAAGGACGTAACTCTGGGGCCAACGTCCTGACTTTC. Its translation is CASSQGRNSGANVLTF. The chain recombines TRBV4-2 with TRBJ2-6; D call uncertain. Germline values: CDR1 LGHNA, CDR2 YNFKEQ. There are 16 residues in the CDR3. V was pared by 1 base and J by 0 bases, with 7 bases between.

The CDR3: CASSLTASYNEQFF. DNA of the CDR3: TGTGCCAGCAGCTTGACAGCCTCCTACAATGAGCAGTTCTTC. The chain joins TRBV11-2 to TRBJ2-1; a possible D gene is TRBD1 (5 bases). Trimming removed 3 bases at V and 0 bases at J, with 6 bases between. Germline CDR1 reads SGHAT; CDR2 reads FQNNGV. This CDR3 region has 14 residues.

Written as DNA, the CDR3 is TGTGCCATCAAAGACACCTCTGCCGGCCCCTACGAGCAGTACTTC. Its protein is CAIKDTSAGPYEQYF. The chain has TRBV6-1 and TRBJ2-7, with unresolved D. The CDR3 covers 15 residues. The germline CDR1 and CDR2 sequences are MNHNS and SASEGT. Between the trimmed V and J ends, which lost 10 bases and 2 bases, there was a span of 21 bases.

This sequence joins TRBV7-2 and TRBJ2-7; D possibly corresponds to TRBD1 (6 bases). There are 14 residues in the CDR3. V gave up 6 bases and J gave up 0 bases, with 12 bases separating them. The V gene's germline CDR1 is SGHTA and CDR2 FQGNSA. The CDR3 is CASRGAQFSYEQYF. The CDR3 nucleotides read TGTGCCAGCAGGGGGGCACAGTTCTCCTACGAGCAGTACTTC.

The chain employs TRBV18 and TRBJ2-7, with a weak D call TRBD1 (7 bases). Germline lookup yields CDR1 KGHSH and CDR2 LQKENI. Trimming pared 3 bases from V and 2 bases from J, leaving 14 bases between. The CDR3 covers 15 residues. CDR3 amino acids: CASSPAGQLPYEQYF. In DNA form, the CDR3 reads TGTGCCAGCTCACCGGCGGGACAGTTACCCTACGAGCAGTACTTC.

CDR3 region: CASSGTGAYEQYF. As DNA, the CDR3 is TGTGCCAGTAGTGGGACGGGAGCGTACGAGCAGTACTTC. This chain connects TRBV19 to TRBJ2-7, with D perhaps TRBD2 (6 bases). V lost 5 bases, J lost 4 bases, and 12 bases lay in between. In germline, CDR1 is LNHDA, CDR2 SQIVND (reference sequence). The length of the CDR3 is 13 residues.

CDR3 loop: CASSYSTGGNTIYF. Here the CDR3 DNA reads TGTGCCAGCAGTTACTCGACGGGAGGAAACACCATATATTTT. The V gene is TRBV6-5, the J gene TRBJ1-3; D not resolved. The CDR3 spans 14 residues. Germline CDR1 reads MNHEY; CDR2 reads SVGAGI. Trimming left V 0 bases short and J 4 bases short, with 7 bases between.

This sequence joins TRBV5-4 and TRBJ2-1; 8 bases align to TRBD2. Germline V lookup: CDR1 SGHNT, CDR2 YYREEE (reference sequence). The CDR3 runs 17 residues. The ends lost 5 bases at V and 0 bases at J; junction bases unmatched: 10. The CDR3 DNA sequence: TGTGCCAGCAGTTCCAGGGGCGGGGGGAGCTCCTACAATGAGCAGTTCTTC. Translation: CASSSRGGGSSYNEQFF.

The gene calls are TRBV5-4 and TRBJ2-3; 9 nucleotides agree with TRBD2. Per germline, CDR1 SGHNT and CDR2 YYREEE (reference sequence). CDR3 length: 16 amino acids. V dropped 4 bases and J dropped 0; count of bases not matched to a gene: 6. In nucleotides, the CDR3 is TGTGCCAGCAGCCCGGGGACTAGCAGAAGCACAGATACGCAGTATTTT. Amino acids: CASSPGTSRSTDTQYF. The full variable domain, in which reference TRBV5-4 and TRBJ2-3 provide the parts outside the CDR3, is ETGVTQSPTHLIKTRGQQVTLRCSSQSGHNTVSWYQQALGQGPQFIFQYYREEENGRGNFPPRFSGLQFPNYSSELNVNALELDDSALYLCASSPGTSRSTDTQYFGPGTRLTVL.

This chain connects TRBV2 to TRBJ1-2; no firm D call. Trimming took 4 bases from V and 8 from J, leaving 14 bases between them. The CDR3 is made up of 13 amino acids. Germline CDR1 and CDR2: SNHLY and FYNNEI. CDR3 DNA: TGTGCCAGCAGTGTACTTCGGACTGAGGGCTACACCTTC. Its translation: CASSVLRTEGYTF.

Regarding this clone: In the same sample, other DNA sequences code for this CDR3. The V and J genes are TRBV9 and TRBJ2-3; TRBD2 agrees at 9 bases. This CDR3 has 15 amino acids. Germline assignment: CDR1 SGDLS and CDR2 YYNGEE. Trimming took 3 bases from V and 0 from J; bases not matched to a gene: 2. In nucleotides, the CDR3 is TGTGCCAGCAGCGCCGGACTAGCGAGCACAGATACGCAGTATTTT. Its translation: CASSAGLASTDTQYF.